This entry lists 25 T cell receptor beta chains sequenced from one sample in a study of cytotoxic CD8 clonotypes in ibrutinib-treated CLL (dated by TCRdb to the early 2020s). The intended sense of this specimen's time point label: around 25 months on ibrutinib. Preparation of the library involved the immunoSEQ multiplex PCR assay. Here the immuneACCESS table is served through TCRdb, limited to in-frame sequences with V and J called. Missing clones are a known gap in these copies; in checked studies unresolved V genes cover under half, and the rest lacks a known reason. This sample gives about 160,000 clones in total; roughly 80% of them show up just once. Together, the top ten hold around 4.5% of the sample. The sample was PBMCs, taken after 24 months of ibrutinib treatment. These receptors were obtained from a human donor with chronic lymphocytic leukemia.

This CDR3 is CAGGSNEKLFF. The CDR3 nucleotides read TGTGCCGGGGGCAGTAATGAAAAACTGTTTTTT. This chain links TRBV19 with TRBJ1-4; D may be TRBD1 (6 bases). Trimming shortened V by 11 bases and J by 4 bases, and 8 bases separated the two germline ends. Germline CDR1 reads LNHDA; CDR2 reads SQIVND (reference sequence). CDR3 length equals 11 residues.

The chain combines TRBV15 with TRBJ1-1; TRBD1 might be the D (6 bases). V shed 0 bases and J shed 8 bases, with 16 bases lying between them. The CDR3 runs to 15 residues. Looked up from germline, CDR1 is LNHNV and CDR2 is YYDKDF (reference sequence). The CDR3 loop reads CATSRELGSRGEAFF. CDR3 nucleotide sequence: TGTGCCACCAGCAGAGAGCTAGGCTCTAGGGGGGAAGCTTTCTTT.

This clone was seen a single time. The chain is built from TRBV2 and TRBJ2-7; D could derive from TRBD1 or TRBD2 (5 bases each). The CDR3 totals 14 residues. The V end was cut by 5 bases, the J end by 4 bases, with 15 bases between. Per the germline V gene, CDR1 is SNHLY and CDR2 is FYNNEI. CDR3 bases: TGTGCCAGCAGTCCCGGGACCCCACCTTACGAGCAGTACTTC. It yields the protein CASSPGTPPYEQYF.

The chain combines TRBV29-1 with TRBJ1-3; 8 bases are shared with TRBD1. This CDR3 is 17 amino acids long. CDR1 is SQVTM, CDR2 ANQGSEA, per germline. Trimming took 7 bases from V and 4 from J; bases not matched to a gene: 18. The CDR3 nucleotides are TGCAGCGCCGGACGGGAGACAGGGGTTGATCGAGGAAACACCATATATTTT. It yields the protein CSAGRETGVDRGNTIYF.

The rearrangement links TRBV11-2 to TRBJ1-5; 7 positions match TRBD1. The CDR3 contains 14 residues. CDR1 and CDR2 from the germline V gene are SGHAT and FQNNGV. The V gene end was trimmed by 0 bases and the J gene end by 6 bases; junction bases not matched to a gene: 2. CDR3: CASSLDEGAQPQHF. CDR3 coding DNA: TGTGCCAGCAGCTTAGATGAGGGGGCTCAGCCCCAGCATTTT.

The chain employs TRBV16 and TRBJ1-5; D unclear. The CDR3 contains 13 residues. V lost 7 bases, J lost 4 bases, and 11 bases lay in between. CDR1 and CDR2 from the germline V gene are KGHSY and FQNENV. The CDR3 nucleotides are TGTGCCAGCATACGAGGTTTGAATCAGCCCCAGCATTTT. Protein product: CASIRGLNQPQHF. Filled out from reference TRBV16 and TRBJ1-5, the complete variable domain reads GEEVAQTPKHLVRGEGQKAKLYCAPIKGHSYVFWYQQVLKNEFKFLISFQNENVFDETGMPKERFSAKCLPNSPCSLEIQATKLEDSAVYFCASIRGLNQPQHFGDGTRLSIL.

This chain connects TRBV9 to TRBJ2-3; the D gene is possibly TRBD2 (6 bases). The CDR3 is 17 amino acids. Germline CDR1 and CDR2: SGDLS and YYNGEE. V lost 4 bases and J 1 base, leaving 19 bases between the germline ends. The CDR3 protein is CASSPTEWGVRTDTQYF. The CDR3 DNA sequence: TGTGCCAGCAGCCCGACCGAGTGGGGGGTGCGCACAGATACGCAGTATTTT.

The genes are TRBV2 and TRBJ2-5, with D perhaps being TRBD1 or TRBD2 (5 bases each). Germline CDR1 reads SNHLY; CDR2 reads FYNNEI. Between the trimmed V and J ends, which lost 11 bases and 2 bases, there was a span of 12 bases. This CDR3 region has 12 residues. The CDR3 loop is CAGHPGQETQYF. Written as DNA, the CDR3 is TGTGCCGGACATCCGGGGCAAGAGACCCAGTACTTC.

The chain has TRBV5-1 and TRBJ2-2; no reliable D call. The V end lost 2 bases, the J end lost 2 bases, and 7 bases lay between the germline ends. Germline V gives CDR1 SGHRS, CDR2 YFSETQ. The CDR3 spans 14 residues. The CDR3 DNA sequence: TGCGCCAGCAGCTTCGGGCAAAACACCGGGGAGCTGTTTTTT. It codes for CASSFGQNTGELFF.

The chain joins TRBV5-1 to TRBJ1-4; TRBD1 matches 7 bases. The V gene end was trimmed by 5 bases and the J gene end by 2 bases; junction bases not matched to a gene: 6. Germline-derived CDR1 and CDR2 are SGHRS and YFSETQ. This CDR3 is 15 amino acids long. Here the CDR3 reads CASSDTGATNEKLFF. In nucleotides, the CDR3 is TGCGCCAGCAGTGATACAGGGGCTACTAATGAAAAACTGTTTTTT.

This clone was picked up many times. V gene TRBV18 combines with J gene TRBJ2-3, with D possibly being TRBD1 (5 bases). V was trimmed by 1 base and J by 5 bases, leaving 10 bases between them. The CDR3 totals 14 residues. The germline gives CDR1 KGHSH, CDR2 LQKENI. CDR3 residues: CASSPQGQEDTQYF. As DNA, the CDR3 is TGTGCCAGCTCACCACAGGGGCAGGAAGATACGCAGTATTTT.

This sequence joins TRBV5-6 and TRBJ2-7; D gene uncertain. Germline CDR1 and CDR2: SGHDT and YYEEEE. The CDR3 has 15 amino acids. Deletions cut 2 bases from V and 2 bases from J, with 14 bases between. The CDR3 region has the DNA TGTGCCAGCAGCTTTGGTTCGGTAAACCCCTACGAGCAGTACTTC. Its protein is CASSFGSVNPYEQYF.

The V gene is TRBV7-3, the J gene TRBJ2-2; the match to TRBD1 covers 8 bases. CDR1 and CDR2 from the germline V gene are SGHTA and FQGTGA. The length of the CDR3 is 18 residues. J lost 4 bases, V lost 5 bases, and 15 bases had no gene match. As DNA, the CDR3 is TGTGCCAGCAGCCTTTACCCAACAGGGGGTGATGGCACCGGGGAGCTGTTTTTT. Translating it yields CASSLYPTGGDGTGELFF.

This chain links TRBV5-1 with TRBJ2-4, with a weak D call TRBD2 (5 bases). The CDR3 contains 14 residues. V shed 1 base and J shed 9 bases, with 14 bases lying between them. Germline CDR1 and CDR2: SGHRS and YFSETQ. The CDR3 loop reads CASSLTVSRGIQYF. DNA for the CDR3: TGCGCCAGCAGCTTGACAGTTTCCCGGGGCATTCAGTACTTC.

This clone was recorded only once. The CDR3 DNA reads as TGTGCCAGCGGGCCCACAGCGGGGGACGAGCAGTACTTC. This encodes CASGPTAGDEQYF. This rearrangement joins TRBV6-4 to TRBJ2-7, with TRBD2 matching over 8 bases. Germline CDR1 MRHNA, CDR2 SNTAGT. Trimming at V came to 8 bases and at J to 5 bases, leaving 8 bases not matched to a gene. This CDR3 comprises 13 residues.

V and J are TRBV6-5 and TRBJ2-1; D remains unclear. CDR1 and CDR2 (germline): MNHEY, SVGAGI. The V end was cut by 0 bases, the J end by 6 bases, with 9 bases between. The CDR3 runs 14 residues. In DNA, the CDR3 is TGTGCCAGCAGTTACTCCGGCAGAGCCAATGAGCAGTTCTTC. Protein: CASSYSGRANEQFF.

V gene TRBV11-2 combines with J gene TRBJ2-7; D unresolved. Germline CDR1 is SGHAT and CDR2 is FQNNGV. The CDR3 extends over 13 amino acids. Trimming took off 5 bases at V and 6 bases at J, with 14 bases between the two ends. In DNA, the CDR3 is TGTGCCAGCAGCCATCAGGTTGTGAGCGAGCAGTACTTC. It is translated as CASSHQVVSEQYF.

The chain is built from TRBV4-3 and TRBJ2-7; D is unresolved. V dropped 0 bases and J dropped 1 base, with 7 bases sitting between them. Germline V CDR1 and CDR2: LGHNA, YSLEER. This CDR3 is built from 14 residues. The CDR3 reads CASSQEGGSYEQYF. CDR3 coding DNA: TGCGCCAGCAGCCAAGAAGGCGGTTCCTACGAGCAGTACTTC.

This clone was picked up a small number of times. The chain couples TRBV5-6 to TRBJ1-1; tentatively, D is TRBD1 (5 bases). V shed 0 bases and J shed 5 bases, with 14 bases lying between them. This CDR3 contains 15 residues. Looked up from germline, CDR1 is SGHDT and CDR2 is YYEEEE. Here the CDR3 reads CASSLDQGSWTEAFF. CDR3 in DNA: TGTGCCAGCAGCTTGGACCAGGGAAGCTGGACTGAAGCTTTCTTT.

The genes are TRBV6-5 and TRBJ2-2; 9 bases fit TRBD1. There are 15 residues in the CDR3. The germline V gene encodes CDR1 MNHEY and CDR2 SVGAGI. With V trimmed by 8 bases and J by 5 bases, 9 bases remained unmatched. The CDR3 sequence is CASGSGTGYTGELFF. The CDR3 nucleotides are TGTGCCAGCGGGTCCGGGACAGGGTATACCGGGGAGCTGTTTTTT.

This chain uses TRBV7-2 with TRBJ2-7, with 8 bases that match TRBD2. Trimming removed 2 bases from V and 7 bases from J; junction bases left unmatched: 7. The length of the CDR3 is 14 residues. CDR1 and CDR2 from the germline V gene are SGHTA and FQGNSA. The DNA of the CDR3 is TGTGCCAGCAGCTTAACGGGAGGGGGAAGGGAGCAGTACTTC. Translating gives CASSLTGGGREQYF.

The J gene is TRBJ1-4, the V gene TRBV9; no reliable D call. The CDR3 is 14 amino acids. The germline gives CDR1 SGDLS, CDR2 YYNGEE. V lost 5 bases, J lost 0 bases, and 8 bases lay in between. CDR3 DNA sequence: TGTGCCAGCAGTTTACAGTCAACTAATGAAAAACTGTTTTTT. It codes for CASSLQSTNEKLFF.

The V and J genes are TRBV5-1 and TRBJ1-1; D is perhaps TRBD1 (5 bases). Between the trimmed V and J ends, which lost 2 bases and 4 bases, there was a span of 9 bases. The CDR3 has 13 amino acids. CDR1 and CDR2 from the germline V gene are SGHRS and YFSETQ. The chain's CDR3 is CASSFDQGTEAFF. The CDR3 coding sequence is TGCGCCAGCAGCTTTGACCAGGGCACTGAAGCTTTCTTT.

The CDR3 reads CASRTGGRGEKLFF. CDR3 DNA sequence: TGCGCCAGCCGAACAGGGGGCCGCGGGGAAAAACTGTTTTTT. The V gene is TRBV5-1, the J gene TRBJ1-4, with 9 bases identical to TRBD1. The V segment lost 7 bases and the J segment 8 bases; nucleotides outside the gene matches: 9. The CDR3 is 14 amino acids. Germline assignment: CDR1 SGHRS and CDR2 YFSETQ.

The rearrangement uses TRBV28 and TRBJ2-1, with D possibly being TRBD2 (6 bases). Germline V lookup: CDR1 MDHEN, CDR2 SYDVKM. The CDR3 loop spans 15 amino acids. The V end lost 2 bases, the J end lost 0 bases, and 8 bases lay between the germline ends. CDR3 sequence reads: CASSLIGSSYNEQFF. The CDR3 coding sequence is TGTGCCAGCAGTTTAATCGGGAGCTCCTACAATGAGCAGTTCTTC. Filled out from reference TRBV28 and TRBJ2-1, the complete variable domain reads DVKVTQSSRYLVKRTGEKVFLECVQDMDHENMFWYRQDPGLGLRLIYFSYDVKMKEKGDIPEGYSVSREKKERFSLILESASTNQTSMYLCASSLIGSSYNEQFFGPGTRLTVL.